This TCR beta chain was profiled in a study of cytomegalovirus exposure and HLA in healthy donors. Study-level results: Later on, an analysis showed TCR association rates differing by HLA locus, with DRB1 the most and HLA-C the fewest.

This clone was seen once. The antigen is not known. The V and J ends lost 5 bases and 4 bases, in that order; junction bases with no gene match: 12. Per the germline V gene, CDR1 is SGHDT and CDR2 is YYEEEE. The CDR3 has 16 residues. The study ran its PCR with 60 Vbeta and 13 Jbeta primers. Only in-frame clones appear in the TCRdb table, and some are missing; sequencing was by immunoSEQ multiplex PCR. The table has about 180,000 clones, 80% seen once. The receptor was derived from a woman younger than 45 in good health and CMV-seronegative. The sequenced material came from PBMCs. The chain uses TRBV5-6 and TRBJ2-5; 9 bases are shared with TRBD1. Here the CDR3 reads CASRRQGGVERETQYF. The CDR3 nucleotides read TGTGCCAGCAGAAGACAGGGGGGGGTCGAGAGAGAGACCCAGTACTTC.